These 22 T cell receptor beta chains share one sample of origin, sequenced in a study of CD8+CD57+ T cells in acquired aplastic anemia. It was patients with CD8+CD57+ cell expansion by flow cytometry who were chosen for sequencing. TCR beta VDJ and CDR3 were profiled, and genomic DNA was the template. TCRdb passed the reads through MiXCR, listing each CDR3 protein once. The repertoire holds more than 45,000 distinct CDR3 sequences, with approximately 50% as singletons. Sequences were obtained from sorted CD4+, CD8+, or CD8+CD57+ T cells (not recorded which) from PBMCs. Receptor source: a human donor with aplastic anemia.

CDR3 sequence: CASSRKPGQGETQYF. The CDR3 nucleotides are TGTGCCAGCAGTCGTAAACCGGGACAGGGTGAGACCCAGTACTTC. V gene TRBV6-1 combines with J gene TRBJ2-5, with 9 bases lining up with TRBD1. J gave up 5 bases and V 5 bases, and 9 bases lay outside the gene matches. Per the germline V gene, CDR1 is MNHNS and CDR2 is SASEGT. The CDR3 contains 15 residues.

This chain joins TRBV12-3 or TRBV12-4 and TRBJ2-1, with D unclear. This CDR3 has 13 amino acids. Trimming left V 6 bases short and J 3 bases short, with 9 bases between. CDR3 in DNA: TGTGCCAGCAGCCCCCAGTACTACAATGAGCAGTTCTTC. This codes for CASSPQYYNEQFF.

This clonotype has at least ten counts. The rearrangement joins TRBV28 to TRBJ1-2; TRBD1 matches at 8 bases. The CDR3 loop spans 13 amino acids. The germline V gene encodes CDR1 MDHEN and CDR2 SYDVKM. The J segment lost 5 bases and the V segment lost 6 bases, leaving 5 bases of the junction unmatched. CDR3 nucleotide sequence: TGTGCCAGCAGGTCAGGGGGCGGGTATGGCTACACCTTC. Protein product: CASRSGGGYGYTF.

This clonotype showed up many times. The gene calls are TRBV5-4 and TRBJ1-2; TRBD1 is a possible D gene (6 bases). Germline values: CDR1 SGHNT, CDR2 YYREEE (reference sequence). There are 13 residues in the CDR3. Trimming removed 5 bases at V and 7 bases at J, with 15 bases between. The CDR3 sequence is CASSPTGIPGYTF. The CDR3 nucleotides are TGTGCCAGCAGTCCCACAGGGATTCCTGGCTACACCTTC.

The chain recombines TRBV7-8 with TRBJ1-5; the D is unclear. Per the germline V gene, CDR1 is SGHVS and CDR2 is FQNEAQ. There are 15 residues in the CDR3. Trimming left V 5 bases short and J 5 bases short, with 16 bases between. Here the CDR3 DNA reads TGTGCCAGCAGCCAAGATCTCACTGACTATCAGCCCCAGCATTTT. Its translation: CASSQDLTDYQPQHF. Based on the CDR3 plus reference TRBV7-8 and TRBJ1-5, the full variable domain is GAGVSQSPRYKVAKRGQDVALRCDPISGHVSLFWYQQALGQGPEFLTYFQNEAQLDKSGLPSDRFFAERPEGSVSTLKIQRTQQEDSAVYLCASSQDLTDYQPQHFGDGTRLSIL.

This clonotype was counted many times. The V call is TRBV19, the J call TRBJ1-1; no clear D. V was trimmed by 2 bases and J by 0 bases, leaving 16 bases between them. The CDR3 runs 17 residues. CDR1 and CDR2 (germline): LNHDA, SQIVND (reference sequence). The CDR3 sequence: CASSIPNGNIMNTEAFF. CDR3 in DNA: TGTGCCAGTAGTATACCCAACGGGAACATCATGAACACTGAAGCTTTCTTT.

The chain employs TRBV12-3 or TRBV12-4 and TRBJ1-5; possible D gene TRBD1, 6 bases. There are 17 residues in the CDR3. V dropped 6 bases and J dropped 1 base, with 19 bases sitting between them. CDR3 region: CASSLGTRRESNQPQHF. Written as DNA, the CDR3 is TGTGCCAGCAGCCTCGGGACAAGGAGGGAGAGCAATCAGCCCCAGCATTTT.

The chain has TRBV2 and TRBJ1-2, with 7 bases aligning to TRBD1. Unmatched junction bases numbered 2, after V lost 4 bases and J lost 0 bases. Germline V gene data show CDR1 as SNHLY and CDR2 as FYNNEI. The CDR3 is made up of 14 amino acids. The chain's CDR3 is CASSADRANYGYTF. DNA of the CDR3: TGTGCCAGCAGTGCCGACAGGGCTAACTATGGCTACACCTTC.

V is TRBV20-1 and J is TRBJ2-1; D unresolved. Germline V gene data show CDR1 as DFQATT and CDR2 as SNEGSKA (reference sequence). The CDR3 consists of 14 residues. V lost 5 bases and J lost 3, with 14 bases in between. CDR3 bases: TGCAGTGCTGTGAGCCACGCAGGCTACAATGAGCAGTTCTTC. Protein: CSAVSHAGYNEQFF.

The chain joins TRBV5-8 to TRBJ1-1; D may be TRBD1 (5 bases). The germline V gene has CDR1 SGHTS and CDR2 YDEGEE. Trimming removed 4 bases from V and 6 bases from J, with 19 bases in between. This CDR3 has 15 amino acids. In DNA, the CDR3 is TGTGCCAGCAGCCCTAGGGCAGGGTTTTTCGCTGAAGCTTTCTTT. Translating it yields CASSPRAGFFAEAFF.

The rearrangement links TRBV20-1 to TRBJ2-7; D possibly uses TRBD1 or TRBD2 (5 bases each). Germline V gene sequence: CDR1 DFQATT, CDR2 SNEGSKA (reference sequence). V lost 5 bases and J 2 bases, leaving 10 bases between the germline ends. The CDR3 is 12 residues long. The DNA for the CDR3 is TGCAGTGCTCGGGACCAAACCTACGAGCAGTACTTC. Protein sequence: CSARDQTYEQYF.

This chain connects TRBV19 to TRBJ1-2, with a tentative D call TRBD1 (5 bases). The V gene's germline CDR1 is LNHDA and CDR2 SQIVND (reference sequence). CDR3 length: 14 residues. The ends were cut back, 5 bases at V and 4 bases at J, with 14 bases in the middle. CDR3 region: CASSPPGQLYGYTF. The CDR3 nucleotides read TGTGCCAGTAGTCCCCCGGGGCAGCTCTATGGCTACACCTTC.

This clonotype was recorded once. CDR3 residues: CASSFAANYGYTF. Here the CDR3 DNA reads TGTGCCAGCAGCTTCGCGGCTAACTATGGCTACACCTTC. The chain recombines TRBV5-6 with TRBJ1-2; no definite D call. This CDR3 has 13 residues. Germline lookup yields CDR1 SGHDT and CDR2 YYEEEE. V was clipped by 2 bases and J by 0 bases, with 5 bases between them.

This clonotype was detected ten times or more. V gene TRBV7-2 combines with J gene TRBJ1-2; the D gene is possibly TRBD1 (5 bases). V was trimmed by 5 bases and J by 5 bases, leaving 18 bases between them. This CDR3 has 15 residues. Germline V CDR1 and CDR2: SGHTA, FQGNSA. The CDR3 region has the DNA TGTGCCAGCAGCCACTACCGGGACGGATTATATGGCTACACCTTC. Translated: CASSHYRDGLYGYTF.

The chain is built from TRBV7-2 and TRBJ2-7, with 9 bases aligning to TRBD1. V lost 5 bases, J lost 6 bases, and 2 bases stayed unmatched. The CDR3 totals 12 residues. Germline V gives CDR1 SGHTA, CDR2 FQGNSA. CDR3: CASSRDRVEQYF. CDR3 nucleotides: TGTGCCAGCAGCCGGGACAGGGTCGAGCAGTACTTC.

Written as DNA, the CDR3 is TGTGCCAGCATCTCAGGGGACTCCAATCAGCCCCAGCATTTT. Amino acids: CASISGDSNQPQHF. The chain uses TRBV19 and TRBJ1-5, with D tentatively TRBD1 (6 bases). Germline lookup yields CDR1 LNHDA and CDR2 SQIVND (reference sequence). The V end was cut by 9 bases, the J end by 3 bases, with 15 bases between. The CDR3 is 14 residues long. Together with reference TRBV19 and TRBJ1-5, the CDR3 gives the full variable domain: DGGITQSPKYLFRKEGQNVTLSCEQNLNHDAMYWYRQDPGQGLRLIYYSQIVNDFQKGDIAEGYSVSREKKESFPLTVTSAQKNPTAFYLCASISGDSNQPQHFGDGTRLSIL.

This clonotype was counted ten times or more. V and J are TRBV30 and TRBJ1-2, with a tentative D call TRBD1 (6 bases). The CDR3 covers 14 residues. The V end was cut by 3 bases, the J end by 8 bases, with 19 bases between. Germline V gene lookup returns CDR1 GTSNPN and CDR2 SVGIG (reference sequence). The CDR3 protein is CAWSKGGLKRGYTF. DNA of the CDR3: TGTGCCTGGAGCAAGGGGGGCCTTAAGAGGGGCTACACCTTC. Based on the CDR3 plus reference TRBV30 and TRBJ1-2, the full variable domain is SQTIHQWPATLVQPVGSPLSLECTVEGTSNPNLYWYRQAAGRGLQLLFYSVGIGQISSEVPQNLSASRPQDRQFILSSKKLLLSDSGFYLCAWSKGGLKRGYTFGSGTRLTVV.

The chain carries TRBV5-1 and TRBJ1-2; D unclear. There are 16 residues in the CDR3. Germline V gene sequence: CDR1 SGHRS, CDR2 YFSETQ. V was trimmed by 0 bases and J by 7 bases, leaving 19 bases between them. Written as DNA, the CDR3 is TGCGCCAGCAGCTTGGGTCACAAACCATGTTGTAGTGGCTACACCTTC. Its translation: CASSLGHKPCCSGYTF.

The sample holds many counts of this clonotype. The chain is built from TRBV25-1 and TRBJ2-3, with D uncertain. Germline assignment: CDR1 MGHDK and CDR2 SYGVNS. CDR3 length: 14 amino acids. V was clipped by 1 base and J by 0 bases, with 5 bases between them. The CDR3 loop reads CASSEFSSTDTQYF. The CDR3 DNA follows: TGTGCCAGCAGTGAATTTAGTAGCACAGATACGCAGTATTTT.

The rearrangement joins TRBV20-1 to TRBJ1-2, with unresolved D. This CDR3 contains 12 residues. Germline CDR1 reads DFQATT; CDR2 reads SNEGSKA (reference sequence). Trimming stripped 0 bases from V and 8 bases from J, with 10 bases between. The CDR3 sequence is CSAREVGRGYTF. In DNA form, the CDR3 reads TGCAGTGCTAGAGAGGTAGGACGAGGCTACACCTTC.

This clonotype was detected a few times. The DNA of the CDR3 is TGTGCCAGCAGTGAAGCCTATAGCAATCAGCCCCAGCATTTT. This sequence encodes CASSEAYSNQPQHF. This chain links TRBV2 with TRBJ1-5; D remains ambiguous. The V end lost 0 bases, the J end lost 0 bases, and 3 bases lay between the germline ends. Germline V gene lookup returns CDR1 SNHLY and CDR2 FYNNEI. CDR3 size: 14 residues.

The V gene is TRBV7-8, the J gene TRBJ2-6; 7 bases map to TRBD1. This CDR3 has 16 residues. V dropped 1 base and J dropped 0; count of bases not matched to a gene: 0. Germline V gene sequence: CDR1 SGHVS, CDR2 FQNEAQ. CDR3 in amino acids: CASSLGDSSGANVLTF. CDR3 sequence (DNA): TGTGCCAGCAGCTTAGGGGACAGCTCTGGGGCCAACGTCCTGACTTTC. The full variable domain, its missing parts supplied by reference TRBV7-8 and TRBJ2-6, is GAGVSQSPRYKVAKRGQDVALRCDPISGHVSLFWYQQALGQGPEFLTYFQNEAQLDKSGLPSDRFFAERPEGSVSTLKIQRTQQEDSAVYLCASSLGDSSGANVLTFGAGSRLTVL.